A single sample gave rise to the 32 T cell receptor beta chains below, sequenced in a study of cytomegalovirus exposure and HLA in healthy donors. Primers included in the PCR were 60 Vbeta and 13 Jbeta primers. Generated by immunoSEQ multiplex PCR, the TCRdb table keeps only in-frame clones and is missing some. This table has over 150,000 clones, approximately 80% appearing once. The sample consisted of PBMCs. The source of these receptors is a man aged 40-55 years in good health and CMV-seronegative.

This clone was recorded a few times. The chain uses TRBV5-4 and TRBJ2-7; the D gene is possibly TRBD2 (6 bases). The CDR3 runs 12 residues. The germline V gene encodes CDR1 SGHNT and CDR2 YYREEE (reference sequence). V lost 0 bases to trimming and J lost 6 bases, with 7 bases between them. CDR3 protein: CASSLGGVEQYF. In DNA, the CDR3 is TGTGCCAGCAGCTTGGGGGGGGTCGAGCAGTACTTC.

In this sample, this clone turned up once. The J gene is TRBJ2-3, the V gene TRBV10-3; D may be TRBD2 (6 bases). The V end was cut by 4 bases, the J end by 1 base, with 9 bases between. Looked up from germline, CDR1 is ENHRY and CDR2 is SYGVKD. The CDR3 contains 14 residues. CDR3 residues: CAISGGVGTDTQYF. As DNA, the CDR3 is TGTGCCATCAGTGGGGGGGTAGGCACAGATACGCAGTATTTT.

The rearrangement uses TRBV28 and TRBJ1-6; TRBD1 agrees at 8 bases. Germline-derived CDR1 and CDR2 are MDHEN and SYDVKM. The V gene end was trimmed by 3 bases and the J gene end by 6 bases; junction bases not matched to a gene: 7. CDR3 length equals 16 residues. Here the CDR3 reads CASSFGQGASNSPLHF. For the CDR3, the DNA is TGTGCCAGCAGTTTTGGTCAGGGGGCTTCTAATTCACCCCTCCACTTT.

The CDR3 sequence is CASSLAQATYEQYF. The DNA of the CDR3 is TGTGCCAGCAGCTTAGCACAGGCAACCTACGAGCAGTACTTC. This chain connects TRBV5-6 to TRBJ2-7, with D possibly being TRBD1 (5 bases). V lost 2 bases and J lost 2, with 11 bases in between. The CDR3 is 14 amino acids. Per the germline V gene, CDR1 is SGHDT and CDR2 is YYEEEE.

The chain couples TRBV2 to TRBJ1-1; D is perhaps TRBD1 (6 bases). The CDR3 is made up of 12 amino acids. Germline CDR1 SNHLY, CDR2 FYNNEI. V gave up 5 bases and J gave up 10 bases, with 14 bases separating them. The CDR3 loop is CASSPDSVAAFF. CDR3 nucleotides: TGTGCCAGCAGTCCGGACAGCGTGGCAGCTTTCTTT.

This clone was detected a few times. This chain links TRBV6-5 with TRBJ2-7; the D is unclear. The CDR3 covers 14 residues. V was clipped by 6 bases and J by 2 bases, with 14 bases between them. The V gene's germline CDR1 is MNHEY and CDR2 SVGAGI. CDR3 nucleotides: TGTGCCAGCAGACGAACAGTTACAGCCTACGAGCAGTACTTC. It codes for CASRRTVTAYEQYF.

The rearrangement links TRBV6-6 to TRBJ1-6, with D maybe TRBD1 (5 bases). CDR1 and CDR2 (germline): MNHNY, SVGAGI (reference sequence). The CDR3 is made up of 15 amino acids. The germline V and J ends were trimmed by 5 bases and 4 bases, with 12 bases remaining between them. This chain's CDR3 is CASSEEGLYNSPLHF. The DNA for the CDR3 is TGTGCCAGCAGTGAGGAGGGACTATATAATTCACCCCTCCACTTT.

V is TRBV2 and J is TRBJ1-5; D possibly corresponds to TRBD1 (6 bases). CDR3 length: 15 residues. V was pared by 1 base and J by 5 bases, with 12 bases between. Germline V CDR1 and CDR2: SNHLY, FYNNEI. CDR3 loop: CASSEVQGRDQPQHF. In DNA, the CDR3 is TGTGCCAGCAGTGAAGTTCAGGGGCGGGATCAGCCCCAGCATTTT.

The V gene is TRBV27, the J gene TRBJ1-1, with 7 bases lining up with TRBD1. J was trimmed by 9 bases and V by 6 bases; bases with no gene match: 7. In germline, CDR1 is MNHEY, CDR2 SMNVEV (reference sequence). The CDR3 contains 12 residues. The CDR3 DNA reads TGTGCCAGCAGCAACAGGGGACTCAAAGCTTTCTTT. Its translation: CASSNRGLKAFF.

V usage is TRBV9 and J usage is TRBJ2-3, with a weak D call TRBD1 (7 bases). CDR3 length: 15 residues. The germline V gene encodes CDR1 SGDLS and CDR2 YYNGEE. V dropped 3 bases and J dropped 4 bases, with 15 bases sitting between them. CDR3 protein: CASSASGGLPDTQYF. DNA of the CDR3: TGTGCCAGCAGCGCCTCAGGGGGACTTCCAGATACGCAGTATTTT.

This chain links TRBV11-2 with TRBJ2-7; 8 bases match TRBD1. This CDR3 is 16 amino acids long. CDR1 SGHAT and CDR2 FQNNGV come from the germline V gene. V lost 1 base and J lost 4; bases outside the gene matches: 9. In nucleotides, the CDR3 is TGTGCCAGCAGCTTAGTATCTGCAGGGGGCAAATACGAGCAGTACTTC. As protein: CASSLVSAGGKYEQYF.

This clone was observed a handful of times. This chain links TRBV4-2 with TRBJ1-6; D unclear. The CDR3 has 18 amino acids. Germline-derived CDR1 and CDR2 are LGHNA and YNFKEQ. Trimming removed 0 bases at V and 7 bases at J, with 19 bases between. The CDR3, as DNA: TGTGCCAGCAGCCAAGATTCCCAGGAGGAGCTAGGGAATTCACCCCTCCACTTT. Translating it yields CASSQDSQEELGNSPLHF.

The gene calls are TRBV5-1 and TRBJ2-2, with D possibly matching TRBD1 (6 bases). V was shortened by 3 bases and J by 2 bases, with 11 bases between the two germline ends. Per the germline V gene, CDR1 is SGHRS and CDR2 is YFSETQ. The CDR3 has 15 amino acids. CDR3 DNA: TGCGCCAGCAGCTCCGGACAGTTCAACACCGGGGAGCTGTTTTTT. It specifies CASSSGQFNTGELFF.

This rearrangement joins TRBV29-1 to TRBJ2-1; 13 bases match TRBD2. With 6 bases clipped from V and 2 bases from J, the junction kept 4 bases outside the gene matches. Germline V gives CDR1 SQVTM, CDR2 ANQGSEA. The CDR3 sequence is 15 residues long. For the CDR3, the DNA is TGCAGCGTAATGGGACTAGCGGGGACCTACAATGAGCAGTTCTTC. It specifies CSVMGLAGTYNEQFF.

The chain uses TRBV7-6 and TRBJ1-1; tentatively, D is TRBD1 (5 bases). Trimming removed 6 bases at V and 3 bases at J, with 11 bases between. This CDR3 region has 13 residues. Germline V gives CDR1 SGHVS, CDR2 FNYEAQ. In nucleotides, the CDR3 is TGTGCCAGCAGACCCCAGGGTGACACTGAAGCTTTCTTT. The encoded protein is CASRPQGDTEAFF.

This clone was seen only a few times. The chain couples TRBV2 to TRBJ2-7; no clear D. CDR3 length equals 13 residues. CDR1 SNHLY and CDR2 FYNNEI come from the germline V gene. The V end was cut by 0 bases, the J end by 7 bases, with 10 bases between. The CDR3 region has the DNA TGTGCCAGCAGTGAAGCGCGTCCCGGGGAGCAGTACTTC. It codes for CASSEARPGEQYF.

The chain links TRBV7-9 to TRBJ1-3; no clear D gene. The CDR3 is made up of 14 amino acids. The V and J ends lost 2 bases and 0 bases respectively, with 5 bases between them. Germline V CDR1 and CDR2: SEHNR, FQNEAQ (reference sequence). CDR3 nucleotide sequence: TGTGCCAGCAGCTTACGCGGCTCTGGAAACACCATATATTTT. Encoded protein: CASSLRGSGNTIYF.

V usage is TRBV30 and J usage is TRBJ1-2, with 8 bases identical to TRBD1. CDR3 length: 12 residues. The germline gives CDR1 GTSNPN, CDR2 SVGIG (reference sequence). V lost 5 bases and J lost 6; bases outside the gene matches: 5. As DNA, the CDR3 is TGTGCCTGGCGGACAGGGCCGCATGGCTACACCTTC. Its protein is CAWRTGPHGYTF.

The gene calls are TRBV5-1 and TRBJ2-7; 11 bases align to TRBD2. The trim removed 4 bases at V and 3 bases at J, leaving 9 bases unmatched. Germline assignment: CDR1 SGHRS and CDR2 YFSETQ. The CDR3 spans 16 residues. CDR3 sequence (DNA): TGCGCCAGCAGCCGGGGCGCTAGCGGGGGGCTCTACGAGCAGTACTTC. Residues: CASSRGASGGLYEQYF.

The chain joins TRBV9 to TRBJ2-3; TRBD1 is a possible D gene (5 bases). V was cut by 0 bases and J by 4 bases, with 9 bases left in between. Germline V gene lookup returns CDR1 SGDLS and CDR2 YYNGEE. This CDR3 is built from 14 residues. In nucleotides, the CDR3 is TGTGCCAGCAGCGTAGGGAACAGGCCAGATACGCAGTATTTT. Translated: CASSVGNRPDTQYF.

This clone was found a few times. This chain links TRBV7-2 with TRBJ1-6; no clear D gene. Germline V lookup: CDR1 SGHTA, CDR2 FQGNSA. V dropped 4 bases and J dropped 5 bases, with 12 bases sitting between them. The CDR3 totals 15 residues. CDR3 nucleotide sequence: TGTGCCAGCAGCTCGGGTAGGGAGGATAATTCACCCCTCCACTTT. Translating gives CASSSGREDNSPLHF.

The genes are TRBV5-4 and TRBJ1-6; maybe TRBD1 (6 bases). The V end was cut by 1 base, the J end by 4 bases, with 12 bases between. This CDR3 region has 16 residues. Per germline, CDR1 SGHNT and CDR2 YYREEE (reference sequence). The DNA for the CDR3 is TGTGCCAGCAGCTTGATGCCACAGGGTTATAATTCACCCCTCCACTTT. Translated: CASSLMPQGYNSPLHF.

DNA of the CDR3: TGCGCCAGCAGCTTGGCCAAGACAGCTTACAGCTACACCTTC. Translation: CASSLAKTAYSYTF. The chain combines TRBV5-1 with TRBJ1-2; tentative D call: TRBD1 (5 bases). Germline-derived CDR1 and CDR2 are SGHRS and YFSETQ. There are 14 residues in the CDR3. Trimming pared 0 bases from V and 9 bases from J, leaving 15 bases between.

The chain combines TRBV2 with TRBJ1-1; 11 nucleotides line up with TRBD1. Looked up from germline, CDR1 is SNHLY and CDR2 is FYNNEI. This CDR3 spans 14 amino acids. V was clipped by 8 bases and J by 5 bases; unmatched bases: 7. In DNA form, the CDR3 reads TGTGCCAGCCGAGAAGGGACAGGGGGGACTGAAGCTTTCTTT. This sequence encodes CASREGTGGTEAFF. Together with reference TRBV2 and TRBJ1-1, the CDR3 gives the full variable domain: EPEVTQTPSHQVTQMGQEVILRCVPISNHLYFYWYRQILGQKVEFLVSFYNNEISEKSEIFDDQFSVERPDGSNFTLKIRSTKLEDSAMYFCASREGTGGTEAFFGQGTRLTVV.

The chain couples TRBV15 to TRBJ1-2; tentatively, D is TRBD1 (5 bases). Trimming cost V 3 bases and J 0 bases, with 14 bases left between them. Germline V gives CDR1 LNHNV, CDR2 YYDKDF (reference sequence). The CDR3 runs 16 residues. CDR3 nucleotides: TGTGCCACCAGCAGGGCTGACAGCCGAGCTAACTATGGCTACACCTTC. Protein sequence: CATSRADSRANYGYTF.

The rearrangement joins TRBV11-3 to TRBJ2-2, with D possibly being TRBD1 (6 bases). Trimming stripped 3 bases from V and 2 bases from J, with 7 bases between. This CDR3 comprises 14 residues. Germline CDR1 is SGHNT and CDR2 is YENEEA. The CDR3 DNA sequence: TGTGCCAGCAGCTTGGGACAAAACACCGGGGAGCTGTTTTTT. This translates into CASSLGQNTGELFF. Drawing the rest from reference TRBV11-3 and TRBJ2-2, the complete variable domain is EAGVVQSPRYKIIEKKQPVAFWCNPISGHNTLYWYLQNLGQGPELLIRYENEEAVDDSQLPKDRFSAERLKGVDSTLKIQPAELGDSAVYLCASSLGQNTGELFFGEGSRLTVL.

The chain couples TRBV30 to TRBJ2-7; 8 bases map to TRBD1. Germline V CDR1 and CDR2: GTSNPN, SVGIG (reference sequence). The CDR3 extends over 15 amino acids. The ends lost 2 bases at V and 4 bases at J; junction bases unmatched: 10. The CDR3 region has the DNA TGTGCCTGGAGTCTCGGACAGGGAAACGGTTACGAGCAGTACTTC. This gives the protein CAWSLGQGNGYEQYF.

J is TRBJ2-3 and V is TRBV4-1, with D perhaps TRBD2 (8 bases). Trimming removed 4 bases at V and 8 bases at J, with 37 bases between. This CDR3 is built from 21 residues. Germline V lookup: CDR1 MGHRA, CDR2 YSYEKL. The CDR3 sequence: CASSRWAGTENSGATSCTQYF. As DNA, the CDR3 is TGCGCCAGCAGCCGTTGGGCCGGGACAGAGAATAGCGGGGCCACAAGTTGTACGCAGTATTTT.

The V gene is TRBV2, the J gene TRBJ2-3; 9 bases are shared with TRBD2. Germline V gene lookup returns CDR1 SNHLY and CDR2 FYNNEI. The CDR3 is 20 residues long. V was clipped by 2 bases and J by 7 bases; unmatched bases: 22. The CDR3 DNA is TGTGCCAGCAGTGAACCGGTAGCGGGGGATATGTCCGGTTCCGTTAATACGCAGTATTTT. It translates to CASSEPVAGDMSGSVNTQYF. Supplemented by reference TRBV2 and TRBJ2-3, the full variable domain reads EPEVTQTPSHQVTQMGQEVILRCVPISNHLYFYWYRQILGQKVEFLVSFYNNEISEKSEIFDDQFSVERPDGSNFTLKIRSTKLEDSAMYFCASSEPVAGDMSGSVNTQYFGPGTRLTVL.

This chain uses TRBV21-1 with TRBJ1-5; the tabulated D call, TRBD1, remains unverified against the DNA. TRBV21-1 is tagged as a pseudogene. This CDR3 comprises 15 residues. The CDR3 reads CASSKGQHSNQPQHF. Here the CDR3 DNA reads TGTGCCAGCAGCAAAGGACAACATAGCAATCAGCCCCAGCATTTT.

This chain joins TRBV7-3 and TRBJ2-5; D may be TRBD2 (6 bases). In germline, CDR1 is SGHTA, CDR2 FQGTGA. The CDR3 runs to 17 residues. Between the trimmed V and J ends, which lost 6 bases and 0 bases, there was a span of 20 bases. CDR3 loop: CASRNPGRGTYQETQYF. The CDR3 nucleotides are TGTGCCAGCAGAAACCCAGGTCGAGGGACTTACCAAGAGACCCAGTACTTC. Full variable domain (rest looked up from reference TRBV7-3 and TRBJ2-5): GAGVSQTPSNKVTEKGKYVELRCDPISGHTALYWYRQSLGQGPEFLIYFQGTGAADDSGLPNDRFFAVRPEGSVSTLKIQRTERGDSAVYLCASRNPGRGTYQETQYFGPGTRLLVL.

The chain combines TRBV7-9 with TRBJ1-1; D is ambiguous. Germline CDR1 is SEHNR and CDR2 is FQNEAQ (reference sequence). This CDR3 contains 13 residues. The ends were cut back, 5 bases at V and 1 base at J, with 8 bases in the middle. The CDR3 loop reads CASSQEGNTEAFF. Here the CDR3 DNA reads TGTGCCAGCAGCCAAGAGGGGAACACTGAAGCTTTCTTT.